The clone carrying this TCR beta chain was recorded at least ten times. The target antigen is unknown. The entry originates in a study of T cells in Graves' hyperthyroidism and ophthalmopathy. On the basis of clinical symptoms, serum thyroxine and TRAb, thyroid ultrasound and orbital computed tomography, diagnoses were made. Study-wide results and caveats: Ophthalmopathy and stable hyperthyroidism were told apart by a 13 V-J model.

The CDR3 consists of 13 residues. Germline V gene sequence: CDR1 SNHLY, CDR2 FYNNEI. V was cut by 7 bases and J by 1 base, with 11 bases left in between. RNA transcripts gave rise to amplified TCR beta CDR3 regions. Carried out on the TCR CDR3, a first-round RT-PCR used the HTBI primer set. TCRdb redid the calling of the multiplex PCR reads with MiXCR, one entry per CDR3 protein. The data contain over 200,000 distinct CDR3 sequences, 15% to 20% of them singletons. The V call is TRBV2, the J call TRBJ2-7; D may be TRBD1 or TRBD2 (6 bases each). The clonotype originates from a man in his forties or fifties with Graves' hyperthyroidism. The material sequenced was blood. CDR3 bases: TGTGCCAGCAACCGGGGGCGTTCCTACGAGCAGTACTTC. As protein: CASNRGRSYEQYF.